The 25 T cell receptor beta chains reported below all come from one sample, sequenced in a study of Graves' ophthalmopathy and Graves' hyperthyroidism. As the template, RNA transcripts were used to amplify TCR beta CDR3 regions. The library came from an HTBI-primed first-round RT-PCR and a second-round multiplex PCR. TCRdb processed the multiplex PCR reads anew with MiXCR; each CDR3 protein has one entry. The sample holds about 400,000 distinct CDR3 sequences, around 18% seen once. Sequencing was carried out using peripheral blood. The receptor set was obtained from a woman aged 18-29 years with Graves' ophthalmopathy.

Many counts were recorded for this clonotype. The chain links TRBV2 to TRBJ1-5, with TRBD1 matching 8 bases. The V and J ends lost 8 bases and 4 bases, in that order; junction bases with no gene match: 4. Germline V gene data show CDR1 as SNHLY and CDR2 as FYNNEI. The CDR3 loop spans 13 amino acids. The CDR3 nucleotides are TGTGCCAGCCAGCGACAGGGGAATCAGCCCCAGCATTTT. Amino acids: CASQRQGNQPQHF. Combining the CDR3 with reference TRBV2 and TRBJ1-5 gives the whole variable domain EPEVTQTPSHQVTQMGQEVILRCVPISNHLYFYWYRQILGQKVEFLVSFYNNEISEKSEIFDDQFSVERPDGSNFTLKIRSTKLEDSAMYFCASQRQGNQPQHFGDGTRLSIL.

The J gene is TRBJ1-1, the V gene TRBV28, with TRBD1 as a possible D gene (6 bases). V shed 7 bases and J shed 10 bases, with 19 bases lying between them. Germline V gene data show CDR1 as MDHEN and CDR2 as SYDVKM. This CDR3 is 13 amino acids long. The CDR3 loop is CASIPPRGGRAFF. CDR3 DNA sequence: TGTGCCAGCATCCCCCCCAGGGGTGGACGAGCTTTCTTT.

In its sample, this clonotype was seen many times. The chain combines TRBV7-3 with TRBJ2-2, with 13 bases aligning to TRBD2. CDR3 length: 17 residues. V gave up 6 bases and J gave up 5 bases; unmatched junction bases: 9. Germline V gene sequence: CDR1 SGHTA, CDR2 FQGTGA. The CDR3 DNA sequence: TGTGCCAGCAGTCAAAGGACTAGCGGGAGTAATACCGGGGAGCTGTTTTTT. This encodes CASSQRTSGSNTGELFF.

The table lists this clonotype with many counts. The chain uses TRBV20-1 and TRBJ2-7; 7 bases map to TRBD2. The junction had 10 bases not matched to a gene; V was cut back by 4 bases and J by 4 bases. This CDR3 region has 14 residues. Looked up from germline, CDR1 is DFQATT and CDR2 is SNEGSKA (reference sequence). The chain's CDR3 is CSATGFKAGYEQYF. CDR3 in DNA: TGCAGTGCTACAGGCTTTAAAGCGGGGTACGAGCAGTACTTC.

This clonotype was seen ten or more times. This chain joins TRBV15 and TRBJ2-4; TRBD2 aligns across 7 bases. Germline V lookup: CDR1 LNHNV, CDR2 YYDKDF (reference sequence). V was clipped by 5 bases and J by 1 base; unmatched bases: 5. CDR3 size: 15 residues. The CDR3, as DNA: TGTGCCACCAGCTCATACGGGGGGGCCAAAAACATTCAGTACTTC. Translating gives CATSSYGGAKNIQYF.

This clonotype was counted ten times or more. The CDR3 loop is CAWTHSGANVLTF. CDR3 DNA sequence: TGTGCCTGGACTCACTCTGGGGCCAACGTCCTGACTTTC. The chain is built from TRBV30 and TRBJ2-6; no firm D call. V lost 4 bases to trimming and J lost 0 bases, with 4 bases between them. The CDR3 consists of 13 residues. The germline gives CDR1 GTSNPN, CDR2 SVGIG (reference sequence).

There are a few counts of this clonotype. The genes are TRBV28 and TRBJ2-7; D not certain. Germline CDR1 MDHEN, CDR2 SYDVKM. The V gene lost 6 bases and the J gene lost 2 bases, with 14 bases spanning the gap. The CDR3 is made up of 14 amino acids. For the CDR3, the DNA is TGTGCCAGCAGCTCTCATCCTATAACCTACGAGCAGTACTTC. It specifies CASSSHPITYEQYF. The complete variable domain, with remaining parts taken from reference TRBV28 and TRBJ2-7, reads DVKVTQSSRYLVKRTGEKVFLECVQDMDHENMFWYRQDPGLGLRLIYFSYDVKMKEKGDIPEGYSVSREKKERFSLILESASTNQTSMYLCASSSHPITYEQYFGPGTRLTVT.

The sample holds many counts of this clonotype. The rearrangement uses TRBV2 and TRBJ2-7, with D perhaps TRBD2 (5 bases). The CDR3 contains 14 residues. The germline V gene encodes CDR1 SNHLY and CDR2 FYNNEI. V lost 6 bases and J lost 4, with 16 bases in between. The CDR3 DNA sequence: TGTGCCAGCAGGCTGAGGGAAAAGAAATACGAGCAGTACTTC. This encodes CASRLREKKYEQYF.

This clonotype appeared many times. The CDR3 DNA is TGCGCCAGCAGCCGGACTAGCGGAGGACTCAACGAGCAGTACTTC. It specifies CASSRTSGGLNEQYF. This rearrangement joins TRBV5-1 to TRBJ2-7; 10 bases line up with TRBD2. Germline-derived CDR1 and CDR2 are SGHRS and YFSETQ. The CDR3 runs to 15 residues. Trimming cost V 4 bases and J 5 bases; bases outside gene matches: 9.

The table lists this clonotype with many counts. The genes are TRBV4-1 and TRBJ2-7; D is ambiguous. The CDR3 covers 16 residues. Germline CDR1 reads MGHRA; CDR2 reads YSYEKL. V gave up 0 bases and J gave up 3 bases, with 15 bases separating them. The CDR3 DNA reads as TGCGCCAGCAGCCAAGATATGCTAGGTCGGCTCTACGAGCAGTACTTC. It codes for CASSQDMLGRLYEQYF.

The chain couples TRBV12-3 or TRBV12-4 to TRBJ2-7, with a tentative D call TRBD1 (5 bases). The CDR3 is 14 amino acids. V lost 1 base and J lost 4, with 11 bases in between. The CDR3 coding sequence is TGTGCCAGCAGTTTAGAGGCCAGGGTTTACGAGCAGTACTTC. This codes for CASSLEARVYEQYF.

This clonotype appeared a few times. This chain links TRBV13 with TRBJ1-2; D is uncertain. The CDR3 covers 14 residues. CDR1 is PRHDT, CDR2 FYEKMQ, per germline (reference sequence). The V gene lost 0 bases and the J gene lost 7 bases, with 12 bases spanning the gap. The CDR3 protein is CASSLGQRSGGYTF. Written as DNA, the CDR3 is TGTGCCAGCAGCTTAGGACAACGGAGTGGTGGCTACACCTTC.

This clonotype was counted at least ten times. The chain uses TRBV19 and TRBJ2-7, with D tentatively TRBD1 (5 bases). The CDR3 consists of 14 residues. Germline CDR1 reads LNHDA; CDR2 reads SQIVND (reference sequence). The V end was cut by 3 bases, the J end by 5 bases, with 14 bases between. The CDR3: CASSMWQGKDEQYF. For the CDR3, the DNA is TGTGCCAGTAGTATGTGGCAGGGCAAGGACGAGCAGTACTTC. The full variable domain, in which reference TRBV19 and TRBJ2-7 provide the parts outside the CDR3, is DGGITQSPKYLFRKEGQNVTLSCEQNLNHDAMYWYRQDPGQGLRLIYYSQIVNDFQKGDIAEGYSVSREKKESFPLTVTSAQKNPTAFYLCASSMWQGKDEQYFGPGTRLTVT.

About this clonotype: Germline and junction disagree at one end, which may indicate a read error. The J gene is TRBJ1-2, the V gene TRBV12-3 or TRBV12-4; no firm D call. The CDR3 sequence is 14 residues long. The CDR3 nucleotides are TGTGTCAGCACCGTCGGCCGTACTAACTATGGCTACACCTTC. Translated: CVSTVGRTNYGYTF.

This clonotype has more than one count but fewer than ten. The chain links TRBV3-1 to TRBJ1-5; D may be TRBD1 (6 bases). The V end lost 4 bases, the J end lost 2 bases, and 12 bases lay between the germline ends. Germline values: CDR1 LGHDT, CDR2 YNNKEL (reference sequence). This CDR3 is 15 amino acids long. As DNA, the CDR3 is TGTGCCAGCAGCCTGGGGGCGCGGGGCAATCAGCCCCAGCATTTT. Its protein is CASSLGARGNQPQHF.

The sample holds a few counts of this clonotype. CDR3 amino acids: CASSTHLAEEAKNIQYF. CDR3 nucleotide sequence: TGTGCCAGCAGCACGCATCTAGCGGAGGAAGCCAAAAACATTCAGTACTTC. This chain joins TRBV28 and TRBJ2-4; 7 positions agree with TRBD2. With 6 bases clipped from V and 0 bases from J, the junction kept 11 bases outside the gene matches. The CDR3 has 17 residues. Germline V CDR1 and CDR2: MDHEN, SYDVKM.

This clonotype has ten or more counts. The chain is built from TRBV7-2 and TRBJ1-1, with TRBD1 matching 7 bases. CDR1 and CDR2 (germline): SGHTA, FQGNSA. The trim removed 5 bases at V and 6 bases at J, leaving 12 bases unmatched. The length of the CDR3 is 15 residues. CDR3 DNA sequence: TGTGCCAGCAGCGCCCGGGACAGCCACGACCCTGAAGCTTTCTTT. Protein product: CASSARDSHDPEAFF.

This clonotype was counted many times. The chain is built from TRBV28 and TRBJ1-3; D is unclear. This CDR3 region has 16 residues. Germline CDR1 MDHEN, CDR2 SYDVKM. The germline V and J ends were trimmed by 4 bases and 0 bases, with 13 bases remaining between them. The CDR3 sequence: CASSSAEIYSGNTIYF. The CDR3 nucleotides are TGTGCCAGCAGTTCCGCTGAGATCTACTCTGGAAACACCATATATTTT.

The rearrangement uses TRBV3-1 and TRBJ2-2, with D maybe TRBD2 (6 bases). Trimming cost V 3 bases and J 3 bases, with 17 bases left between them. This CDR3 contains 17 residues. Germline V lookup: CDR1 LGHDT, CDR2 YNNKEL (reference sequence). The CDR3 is CASSHLRREVDTGELFF. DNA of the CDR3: TGTGCCAGCAGCCACCTAAGGCGGGAAGTGGACACCGGGGAGCTGTTTTTT.

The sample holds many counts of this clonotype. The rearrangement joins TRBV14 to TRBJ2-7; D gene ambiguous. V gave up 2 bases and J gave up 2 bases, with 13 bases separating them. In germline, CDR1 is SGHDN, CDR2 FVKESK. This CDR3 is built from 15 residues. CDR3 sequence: CASSQHDAGTYEQYF. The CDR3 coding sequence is TGTGCCAGCAGCCAACACGACGCAGGTACCTACGAGCAGTACTTC. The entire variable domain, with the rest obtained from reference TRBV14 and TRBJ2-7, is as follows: EAGVTQFPSHSVIEKGQTVTLRCDPISGHDNLYWYRRVMGKEIKFLLHFVKESKQDESGMPNNRFLAERTGGTYSTLKVQPAELEDSGVYFCASSQHDAGTYEQYFGPGTRLTVT.

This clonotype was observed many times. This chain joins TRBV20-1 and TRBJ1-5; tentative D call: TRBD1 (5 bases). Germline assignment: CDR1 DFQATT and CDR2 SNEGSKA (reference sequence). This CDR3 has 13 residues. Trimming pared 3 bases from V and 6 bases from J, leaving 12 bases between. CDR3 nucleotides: TGCAGTGCTAGTACTGCAGGGCGTCAGCCCCAGCATTTT. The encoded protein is CSASTAGRQPQHF.

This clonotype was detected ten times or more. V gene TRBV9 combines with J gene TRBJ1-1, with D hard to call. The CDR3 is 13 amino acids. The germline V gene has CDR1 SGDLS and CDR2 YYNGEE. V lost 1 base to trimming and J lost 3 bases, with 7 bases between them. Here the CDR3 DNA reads TGTGCCAGCAGCGTAACTGTCGACACTGAAGCTTTCTTT. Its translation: CASSVTVDTEAFF.

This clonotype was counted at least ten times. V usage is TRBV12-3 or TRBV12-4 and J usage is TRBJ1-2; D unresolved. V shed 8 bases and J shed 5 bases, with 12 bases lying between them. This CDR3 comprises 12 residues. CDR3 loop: CASGRSGYGYTF. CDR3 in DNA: TGTGCCAGCGGCCGGTCGGGATATGGCTACACCTTC.

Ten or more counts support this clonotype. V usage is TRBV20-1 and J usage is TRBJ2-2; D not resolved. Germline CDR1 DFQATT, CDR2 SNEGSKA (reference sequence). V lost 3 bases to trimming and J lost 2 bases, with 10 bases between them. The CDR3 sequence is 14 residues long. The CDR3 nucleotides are TGCAGTGCTAGCCTACTACCTAACACCGGGGAGCTGTTTTTT. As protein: CSASLLPNTGELFF.

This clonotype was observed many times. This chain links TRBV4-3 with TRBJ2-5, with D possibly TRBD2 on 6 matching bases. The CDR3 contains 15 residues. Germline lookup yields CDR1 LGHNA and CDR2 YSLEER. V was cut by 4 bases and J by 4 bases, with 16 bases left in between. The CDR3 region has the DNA TGCGCCAGCAGCCCGAGGGGAGCGCGGGGAGAGACCCAGTACTTC. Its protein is CASSPRGARGETQYF.